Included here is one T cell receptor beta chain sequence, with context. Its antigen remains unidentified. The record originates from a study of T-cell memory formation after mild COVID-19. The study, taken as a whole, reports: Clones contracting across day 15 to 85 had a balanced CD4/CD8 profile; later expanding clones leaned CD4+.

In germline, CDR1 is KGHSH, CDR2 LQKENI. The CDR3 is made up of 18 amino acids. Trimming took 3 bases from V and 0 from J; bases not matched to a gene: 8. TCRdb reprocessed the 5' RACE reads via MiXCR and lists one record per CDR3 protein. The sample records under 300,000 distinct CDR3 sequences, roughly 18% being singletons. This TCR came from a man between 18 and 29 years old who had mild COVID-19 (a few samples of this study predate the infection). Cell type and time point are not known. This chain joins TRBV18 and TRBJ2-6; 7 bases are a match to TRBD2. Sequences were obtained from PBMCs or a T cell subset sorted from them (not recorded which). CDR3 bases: TGTGCCAGCTCACCCCTGGGGAGGGGACTCTCTGGGGCCAACGTCCTGACTTTC. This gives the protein CASSPLGRGLSGANVLTF.